This record covers a single T cell receptor (beta chain). This sample was taken from a study of response to subunit inactivated influenza vaccine. Trimming removed 5 bases at V and 0 bases at J, with 14 bases between. The CDR3 loop spans 16 amino acids. Germline assignment: CDR1 MNHNS and CDR2 SASEGT. TCRdb ran MiXCR on the RT-PCR reads and lists one entry per CDR3 protein. The table lists around 710,000 distinct CDR3 sequences, over 11% of them singletons. The sequences come from PBMCs from blood, collected less than 15 days before vaccination. The genes are TRBV6-1 and TRBJ1-5, with D maybe TRBD1 (6 bases). This TCR was recovered from a man in his fifties or sixties who received an inactivated influenza vaccine. CDR3 sequence (DNA): TGTGCCAGCAGTCCCACCGGGACACATAGCAATCAGCCCCAGCATTTT. This translates into CASSPTGTHSNQPQHF.